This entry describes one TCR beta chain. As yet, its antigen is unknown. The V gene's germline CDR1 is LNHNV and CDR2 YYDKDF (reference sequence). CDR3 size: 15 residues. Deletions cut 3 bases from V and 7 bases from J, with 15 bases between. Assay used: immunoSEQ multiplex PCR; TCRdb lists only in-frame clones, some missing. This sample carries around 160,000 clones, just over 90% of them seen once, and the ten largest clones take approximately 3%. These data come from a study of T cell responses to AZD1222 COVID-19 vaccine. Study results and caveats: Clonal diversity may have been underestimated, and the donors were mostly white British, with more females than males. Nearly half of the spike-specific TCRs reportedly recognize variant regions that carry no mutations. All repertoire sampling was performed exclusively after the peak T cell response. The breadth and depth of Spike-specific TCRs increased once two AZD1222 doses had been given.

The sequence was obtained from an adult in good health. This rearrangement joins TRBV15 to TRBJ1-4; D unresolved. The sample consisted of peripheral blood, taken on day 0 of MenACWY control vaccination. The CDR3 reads CATSSPGDVIEKLFF. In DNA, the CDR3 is TGTGCCACCAGCAGCCCGGGAGACGTAATTGAAAAACTGTTTTTT.